Each of the 9 T cell receptor beta chains below was sequenced from the same sample in a study of blood T cell repertoires in COVID-19. Profiling relied on immunoSEQ multiplex PCR, and the TCRdb table lists in-frame clones only, not all of them. The table has nearly 250,000 clones, roughly 85% seen once. Sequencing was carried out using PBMCs or T cells enriched from blood (not recorded which). The source is a woman aged 50 to 60 with acute COVID-19.

V and J are TRBV6-5 and TRBJ2-7, with TRBD2 identical over 7 bases. The CDR3 has 15 residues. The J segment lost 2 bases and the V segment lost 0 bases, leaving 4 bases of the junction unmatched. In germline, CDR1 is MNHEY, CDR2 SVGAGI. This CDR3 is CASSYSSGGTYEQYF. CDR3 sequence (DNA): TGTGCCAGCAGTTACTCTTCGGGGGGTACCTACGAGCAGTACTTC.

Only one count was recorded for this clone. This sequence joins TRBV5-1 and TRBJ1-3, with D possibly being TRBD1 (5 bases). Germline CDR1 reads SGHRS; CDR2 reads YFSETQ. This CDR3 is 14 amino acids long. The V and J ends lost 0 bases and 4 bases respectively, with 8 bases between them. DNA for the CDR3: TGCGCCAGCAGCTTGGTAGGGGAAGGAAACACCATATATTTT. Translated, it gives CASSLVGEGNTIYF.

The V gene is TRBV9, the J gene TRBJ2-3, with unresolved D. The CDR3 loop spans 16 amino acids. The V end was cut by 4 bases, the J end by 0 bases, with 15 bases between. CDR1 is SGDLS, CDR2 YYNGEE, per germline. The chain's CDR3 is CASSTTTLLSTDTQYF. CDR3 sequence (DNA): TGTGCCAGCAGCACCACGACACTGCTTAGCACAGATACGCAGTATTTT.

The chain joins TRBV11-2 to TRBJ2-1, with TRBD2 as a possible D gene (5 bases). The CDR3 totals 14 residues. The germline V gene encodes CDR1 SGHAT and CDR2 FQNNGV. V was pared by 5 bases and J by 6 bases, with 14 bases between. The CDR3 spells CASSLVRGSNEQFF. The CDR3 DNA reads as TGTGCCAGCAGCCTTGTAAGAGGGTCCAATGAGCAGTTCTTC.

The chain uses TRBV5-4 and TRBJ1-1; 7 positions match TRBD1. Per the germline V gene, CDR1 is SGHNT and CDR2 is YYREEE (reference sequence). This CDR3 contains 16 residues. The ends lost 4 bases at V and 1 base at J; junction bases unmatched: 10. The CDR3 sequence is CASSIGTAVPNTEAFF. CDR3 bases: TGTGCCAGCAGCATAGGGACAGCCGTACCGAACACTGAAGCTTTCTTT.

This clone was detected ten times or more. The gene calls are TRBV19 and TRBJ1-1, with D perhaps matching TRBD1 (6 bases). CDR3 length equals 14 residues. Germline CDR1 reads LNHDA; CDR2 reads SQIVND (reference sequence). V was shortened by 4 bases and J by 6 bases, with 15 bases between the two germline ends. The CDR3 sequence: CASSTDRRRPEAFF. The CDR3, as DNA: TGTGCCAGTAGTACCGACAGGAGGAGGCCTGAAGCTTTCTTT.

J is TRBJ1-2 and V is TRBV5-1; no definite D call. The CDR3 runs 14 residues. Germline values: CDR1 SGHRS, CDR2 YFSETQ. V lost 5 bases and J 6 bases, leaving 17 bases between the germline ends. The CDR3 region has the DNA TGCGCCAGCAGAGCTGACAACGGGAACGATGGCTACACCTTC. Amino acid sequence: CASRADNGNDGYTF.

V usage is TRBV7-2 and J usage is TRBJ2-2, with 11 nucleotides matching TRBD2. CDR3 length equals 15 residues. With 5 bases clipped from V and 6 bases from J, the junction kept 5 bases outside the gene matches. Germline CDR1 SGHTA, CDR2 FQGNSA. The CDR3 is CASSPGTSGSGELFF. In nucleotides, the CDR3 is TGTGCCAGCAGCCCCGGGACTAGCGGTTCCGGGGAGCTGTTTTTT. Variable domain in full (rest from reference TRBV7-2 and TRBJ2-2): GAGVSQSPSNKVTEKGKDVELRCDPISGHTALYWYRQSLGQGLEFLIYFQGNSAPDKSGLPSDRFSAERTGGSVSTLTIQRTQQEDSAVYLCASSPGTSGSGELFFGEGSRLTVL.

This clone appeared a single time. This chain connects TRBV7-2 to TRBJ1-1; TRBD1 might be the D (5 bases). The V and J ends lost 2 bases and 4 bases respectively, with 14 bases between them. CDR3 length: 15 residues. Germline V gives CDR1 SGHTA, CDR2 FQGNSA. The CDR3 reads CASSLRRGPSTEAFF. The CDR3 DNA reads as TGTGCCAGCAGCTTAAGAAGGGGCCCCAGCACTGAAGCTTTCTTT.